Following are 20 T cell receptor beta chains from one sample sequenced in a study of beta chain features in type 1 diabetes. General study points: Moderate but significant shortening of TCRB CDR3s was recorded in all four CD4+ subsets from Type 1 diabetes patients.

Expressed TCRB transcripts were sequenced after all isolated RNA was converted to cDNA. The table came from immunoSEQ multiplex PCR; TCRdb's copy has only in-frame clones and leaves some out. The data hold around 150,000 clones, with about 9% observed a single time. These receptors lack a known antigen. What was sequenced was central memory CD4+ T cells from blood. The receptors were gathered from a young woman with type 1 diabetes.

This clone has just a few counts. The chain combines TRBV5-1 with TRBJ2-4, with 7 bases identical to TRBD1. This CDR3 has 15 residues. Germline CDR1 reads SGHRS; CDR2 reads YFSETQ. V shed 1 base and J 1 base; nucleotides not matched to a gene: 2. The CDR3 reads CASSLLQGAKNIQYF. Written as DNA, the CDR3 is TGCGCCAGCAGCTTGCTACAGGGGGCCAAAAACATTCAGTACTTC. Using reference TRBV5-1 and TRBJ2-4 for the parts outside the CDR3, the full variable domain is KAGVTQTPRYLIKTRGQQVTLSCSPISGHRSVSWYQQTPGQGLQFLFEYFSETQRNKGNFPGRFSGRQFSNSRSEMNVSTLELGDSALYLCASSLLQGAKNIQYFGAGTRLSVL.

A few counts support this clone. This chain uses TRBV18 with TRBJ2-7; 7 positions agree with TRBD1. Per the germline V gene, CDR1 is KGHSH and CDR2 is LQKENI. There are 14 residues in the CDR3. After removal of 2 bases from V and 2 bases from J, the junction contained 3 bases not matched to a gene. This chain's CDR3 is CASSPGDSTYEQYF. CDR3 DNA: TGTGCCAGCTCACCAGGGGACAGCACCTACGAGCAGTACTTC.

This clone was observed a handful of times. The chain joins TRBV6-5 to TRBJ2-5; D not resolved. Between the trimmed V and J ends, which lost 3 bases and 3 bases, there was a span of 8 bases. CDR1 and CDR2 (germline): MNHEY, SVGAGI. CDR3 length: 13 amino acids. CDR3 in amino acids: CASSYRQKETQYF. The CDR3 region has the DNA TGTGCCAGCAGTTATCGTCAGAAAGAGACCCAGTACTTC.

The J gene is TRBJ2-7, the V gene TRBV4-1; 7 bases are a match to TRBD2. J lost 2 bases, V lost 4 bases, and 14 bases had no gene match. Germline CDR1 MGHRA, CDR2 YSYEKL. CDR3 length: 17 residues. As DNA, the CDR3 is TGCGCCAGCAGCCGGACCCCCAGCGGCCGGGAGGCCTACGAGCAGTACTTC. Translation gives CASSRTPSGREAYEQYF.

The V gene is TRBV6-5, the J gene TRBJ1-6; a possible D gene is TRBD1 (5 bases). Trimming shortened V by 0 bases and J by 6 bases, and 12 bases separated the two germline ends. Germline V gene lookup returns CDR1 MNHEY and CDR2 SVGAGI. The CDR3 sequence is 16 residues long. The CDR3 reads CASSYSIQGANSPLHF. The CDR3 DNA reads TGTGCCAGCAGTTACTCGATCCAGGGCGCTAATTCACCCCTCCACTTT.

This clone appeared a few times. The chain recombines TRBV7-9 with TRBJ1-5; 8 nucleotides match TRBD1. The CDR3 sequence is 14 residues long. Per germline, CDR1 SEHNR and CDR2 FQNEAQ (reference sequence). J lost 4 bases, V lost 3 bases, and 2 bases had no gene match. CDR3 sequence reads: CASSLTGENQPQHF. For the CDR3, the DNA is TGTGCCAGCAGCTTGACAGGGGAGAATCAGCCCCAGCATTTT.

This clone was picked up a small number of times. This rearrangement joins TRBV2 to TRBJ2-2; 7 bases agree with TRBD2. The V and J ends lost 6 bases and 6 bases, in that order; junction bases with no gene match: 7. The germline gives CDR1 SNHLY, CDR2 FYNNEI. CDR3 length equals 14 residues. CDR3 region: CASRSGTHAGELFF. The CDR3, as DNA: TGTGCCAGCAGGAGCGGGACTCACGCCGGGGAGCTGTTTTTT.

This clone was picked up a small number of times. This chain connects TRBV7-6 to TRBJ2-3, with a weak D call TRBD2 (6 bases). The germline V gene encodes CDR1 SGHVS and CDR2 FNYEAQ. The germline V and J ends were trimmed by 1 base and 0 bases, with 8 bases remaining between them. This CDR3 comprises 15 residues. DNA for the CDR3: TGTGCCAGCAGCTTAGGGACTACTAGCACAGATACGCAGTATTTT. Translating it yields CASSLGTTSTDTQYF.

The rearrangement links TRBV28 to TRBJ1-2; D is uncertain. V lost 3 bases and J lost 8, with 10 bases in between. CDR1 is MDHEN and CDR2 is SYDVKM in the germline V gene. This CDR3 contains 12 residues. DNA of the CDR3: TGTGCCAGCAGTTTGTCCCGCTACGGCTACACCTTC. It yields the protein CASSLSRYGYTF.

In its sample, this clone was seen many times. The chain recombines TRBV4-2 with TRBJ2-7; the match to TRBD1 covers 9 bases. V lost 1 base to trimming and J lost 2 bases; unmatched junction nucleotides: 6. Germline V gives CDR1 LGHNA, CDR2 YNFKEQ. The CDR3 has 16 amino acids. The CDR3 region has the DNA TGTGCCAGCAGCCAAGCAGAGGGACAGGGAACCTACGAGCAGTACTTC. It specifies CASSQAEGQGTYEQYF.

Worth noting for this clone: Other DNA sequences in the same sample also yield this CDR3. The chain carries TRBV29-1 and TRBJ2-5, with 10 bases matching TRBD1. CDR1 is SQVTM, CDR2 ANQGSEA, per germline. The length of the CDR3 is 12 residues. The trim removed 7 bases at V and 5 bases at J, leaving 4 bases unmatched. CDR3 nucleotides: TGCAGCGCCGACAGGGGGCGGGAGACCCAGTACTTC. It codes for CSADRGRETQYF.

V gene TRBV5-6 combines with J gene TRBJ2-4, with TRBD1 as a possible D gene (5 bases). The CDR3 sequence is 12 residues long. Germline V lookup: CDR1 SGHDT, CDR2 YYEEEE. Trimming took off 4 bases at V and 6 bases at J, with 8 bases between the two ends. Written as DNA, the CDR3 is TGTGCCAGCAGCCCCGACAGAAACATTCAGTACTTC. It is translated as CASSPDRNIQYF.

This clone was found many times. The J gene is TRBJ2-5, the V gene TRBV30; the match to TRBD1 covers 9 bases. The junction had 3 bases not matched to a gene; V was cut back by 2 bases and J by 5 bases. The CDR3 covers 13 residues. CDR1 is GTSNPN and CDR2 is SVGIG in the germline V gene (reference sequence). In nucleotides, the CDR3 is TGTGCCTGGAGTCGGACAGGGGTGGAGACCCAGTACTTC. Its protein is CAWSRTGVETQYF.

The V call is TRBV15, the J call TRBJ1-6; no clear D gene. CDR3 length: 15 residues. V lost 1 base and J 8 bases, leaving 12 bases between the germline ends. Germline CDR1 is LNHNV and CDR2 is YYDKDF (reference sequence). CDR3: CATSRVAAEDSPLHF. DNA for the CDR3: TGTGCCACCAGCAGAGTGGCGGCTGAGGATTCACCCCTCCACTTT.

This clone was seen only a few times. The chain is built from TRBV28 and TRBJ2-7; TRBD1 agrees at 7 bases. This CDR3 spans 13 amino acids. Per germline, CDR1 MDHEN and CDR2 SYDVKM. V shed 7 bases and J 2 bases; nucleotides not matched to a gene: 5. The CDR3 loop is CASTSGQTYEQYF. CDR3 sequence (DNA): TGTGCCAGCACCTCGGGACAGACCTACGAGCAGTACTTC.

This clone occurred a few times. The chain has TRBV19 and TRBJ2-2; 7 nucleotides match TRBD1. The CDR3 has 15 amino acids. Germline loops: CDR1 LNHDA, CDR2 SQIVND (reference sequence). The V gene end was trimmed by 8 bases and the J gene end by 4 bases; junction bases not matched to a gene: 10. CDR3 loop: CASRRDRSSTGELFF. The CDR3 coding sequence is TGTGCCAGTCGACGGGACAGAAGTTCCACCGGGGAGCTGTTTTTT.

The CDR3 here is CSVDLSGANVLTF. CDR3 DNA: TGCAGCGTTGACCTCTCTGGGGCCAACGTCCTGACTTTC. The gene calls are TRBV29-1 and TRBJ2-6; no clear D gene. Germline V CDR1 and CDR2: SQVTM, ANQGSEA. Trimming cost V 3 bases and J 0 bases, with 3 bases left between them. The CDR3 extends over 13 amino acids.

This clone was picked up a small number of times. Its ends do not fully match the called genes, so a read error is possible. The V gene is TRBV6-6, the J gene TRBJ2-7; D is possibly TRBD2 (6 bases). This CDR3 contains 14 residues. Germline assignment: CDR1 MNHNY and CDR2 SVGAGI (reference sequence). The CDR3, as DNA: TGTGCCAGCACCTCCACCGGGACTCCACTCCTGAGGGACTTC. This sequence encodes CASTSTGTPLLRDF.

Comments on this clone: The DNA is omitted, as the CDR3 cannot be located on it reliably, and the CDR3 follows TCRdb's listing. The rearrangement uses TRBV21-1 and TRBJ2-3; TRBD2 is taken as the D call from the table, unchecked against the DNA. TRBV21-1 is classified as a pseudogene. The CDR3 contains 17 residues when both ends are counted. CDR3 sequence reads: CASSKWGSGSSTDTQYF.

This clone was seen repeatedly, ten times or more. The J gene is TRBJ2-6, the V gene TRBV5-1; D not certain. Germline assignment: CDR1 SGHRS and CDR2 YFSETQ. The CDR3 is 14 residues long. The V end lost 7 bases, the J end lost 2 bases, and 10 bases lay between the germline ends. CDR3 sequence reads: CASGGLAGANVLTF. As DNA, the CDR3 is TGCGCCAGCGGCGGTCTGGCTGGGGCCAACGTCCTGACTTTC.